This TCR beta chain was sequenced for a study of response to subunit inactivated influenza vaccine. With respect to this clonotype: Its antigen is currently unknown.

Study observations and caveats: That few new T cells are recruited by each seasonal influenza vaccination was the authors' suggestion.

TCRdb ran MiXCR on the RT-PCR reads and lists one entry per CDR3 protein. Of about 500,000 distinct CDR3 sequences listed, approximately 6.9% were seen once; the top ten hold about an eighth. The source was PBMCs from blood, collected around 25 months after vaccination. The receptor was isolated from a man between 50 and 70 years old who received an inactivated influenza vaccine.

CDR3 in amino acids: CASRTSGHTDTQYF. CDR3 nucleotide sequence: TGTGCCAGCAGGACTAGCGGTCACACAGATACGCAGTATTTT. The rearrangement joins TRBV28 to TRBJ2-3, with TRBD2 identical over 9 bases. This CDR3 has 14 amino acids. Germline CDR1 reads MDHEN; CDR2 reads SYDVKM. The trim removed 6 bases at V and 2 bases at J, leaving 3 bases unmatched.